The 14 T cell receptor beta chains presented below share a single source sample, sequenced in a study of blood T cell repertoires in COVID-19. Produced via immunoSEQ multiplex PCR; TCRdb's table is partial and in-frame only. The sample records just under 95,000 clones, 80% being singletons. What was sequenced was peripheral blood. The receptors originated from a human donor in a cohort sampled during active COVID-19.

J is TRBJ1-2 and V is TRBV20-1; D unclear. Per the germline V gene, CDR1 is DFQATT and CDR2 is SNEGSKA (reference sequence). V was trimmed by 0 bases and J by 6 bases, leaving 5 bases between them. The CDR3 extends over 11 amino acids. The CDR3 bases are TGCAGTGCTAGAGATCCAGATGGCTACACCTTC. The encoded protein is CSARDPDGYTF.

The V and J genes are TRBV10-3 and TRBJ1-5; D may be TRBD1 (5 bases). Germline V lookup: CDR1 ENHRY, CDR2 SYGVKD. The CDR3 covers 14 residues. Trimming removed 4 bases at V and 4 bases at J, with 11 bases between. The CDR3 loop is CAISVQGGNQPQHF. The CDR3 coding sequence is TGTGCCATCAGTGTCCAGGGAGGGAATCAGCCCCAGCATTTT.

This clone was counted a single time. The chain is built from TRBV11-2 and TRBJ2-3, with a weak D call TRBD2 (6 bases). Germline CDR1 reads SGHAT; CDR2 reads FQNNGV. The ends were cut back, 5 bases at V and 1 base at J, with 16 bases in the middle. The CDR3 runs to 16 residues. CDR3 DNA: TGTGCCAGCAGCCCTCGAACTAGACTAGGCACAGATACGCAGTATTTT. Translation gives CASSPRTRLGTDTQYF.

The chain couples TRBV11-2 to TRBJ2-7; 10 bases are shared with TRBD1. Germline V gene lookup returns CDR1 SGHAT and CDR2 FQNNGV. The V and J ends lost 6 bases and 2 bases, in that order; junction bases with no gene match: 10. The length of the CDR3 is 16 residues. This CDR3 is CASRHVRGTGAYEQYF. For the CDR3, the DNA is TGTGCCAGCAGACATGTTCGCGGGACAGGGGCCTACGAGCAGTACTTC.

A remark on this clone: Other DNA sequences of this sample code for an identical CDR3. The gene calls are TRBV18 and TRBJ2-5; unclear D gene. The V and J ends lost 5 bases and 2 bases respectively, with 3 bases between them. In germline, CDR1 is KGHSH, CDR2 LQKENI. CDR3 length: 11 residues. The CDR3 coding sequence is TGTGCCAGCTCATCGCAAGAGACCCAGTACTTC. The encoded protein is CASSSQETQYF.

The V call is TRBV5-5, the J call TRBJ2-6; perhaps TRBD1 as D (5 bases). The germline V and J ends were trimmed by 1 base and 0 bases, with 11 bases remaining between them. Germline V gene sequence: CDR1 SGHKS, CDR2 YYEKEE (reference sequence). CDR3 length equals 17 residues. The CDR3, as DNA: TGTGCCAGCAGCTTGAGGGGTAGTTCCTCTGGGGCCAACGTCCTGACTTTC. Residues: CASSLRGSSSGANVLTF.

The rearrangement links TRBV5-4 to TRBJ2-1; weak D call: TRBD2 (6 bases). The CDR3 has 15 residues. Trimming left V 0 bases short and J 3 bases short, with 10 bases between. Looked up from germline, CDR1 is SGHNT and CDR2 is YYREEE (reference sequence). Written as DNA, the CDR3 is TGTGCCAGCAGCTTGGGAGCGGGTGGCTACAATGAGCAGTTCTTC. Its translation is CASSLGAGGYNEQFF.

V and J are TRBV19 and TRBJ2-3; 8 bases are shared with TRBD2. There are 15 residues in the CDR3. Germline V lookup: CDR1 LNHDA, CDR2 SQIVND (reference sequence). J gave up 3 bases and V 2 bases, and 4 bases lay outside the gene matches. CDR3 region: CASSIRGGWTDTQYF. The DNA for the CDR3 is TGTGCCAGTAGTATACGGGGGGGCTGGACAGATACGCAGTATTTT.

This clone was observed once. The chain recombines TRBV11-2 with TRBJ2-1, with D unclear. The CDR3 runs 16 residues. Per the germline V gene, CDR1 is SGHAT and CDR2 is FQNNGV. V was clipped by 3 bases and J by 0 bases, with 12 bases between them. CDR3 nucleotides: TGTGCCAGCAGCTTCTTCTTACGGAGCTCCTACAATGAGCAGTTCTTC. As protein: CASSFFLRSSYNEQFF.

CDR3 DNA sequence: TGTGCCTGCAGGGGTGGGGGCTCCACAGATACGCAGTATTTT. It encodes CACRGGGSTDTQYF. The rearrangement links TRBV30 to TRBJ2-3, with D perhaps matching TRBD1 (6 bases). The CDR3 has 14 residues. The germline V and J ends were trimmed by 6 bases and 2 bases, with 15 bases remaining between them. Germline V gene data show CDR1 as GTSNPN and CDR2 as SVGIG (reference sequence).

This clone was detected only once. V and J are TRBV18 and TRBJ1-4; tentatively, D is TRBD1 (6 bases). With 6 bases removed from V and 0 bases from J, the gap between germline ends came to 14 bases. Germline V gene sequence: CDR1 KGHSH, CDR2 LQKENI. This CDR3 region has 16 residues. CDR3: CASSEQQGTTNEKLFF. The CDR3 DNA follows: TGTGCCAGCTCCGAACAACAGGGCACAACTAATGAAAAACTGTTTTTT.

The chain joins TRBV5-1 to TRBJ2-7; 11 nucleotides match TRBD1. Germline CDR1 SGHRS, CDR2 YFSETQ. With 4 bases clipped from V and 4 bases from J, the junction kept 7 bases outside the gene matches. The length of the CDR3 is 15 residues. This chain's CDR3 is CASSDRTGGGYEQYF. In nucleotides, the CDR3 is TGCGCCAGCAGCGACCGGACAGGGGGCGGGTACGAGCAGTACTTC.

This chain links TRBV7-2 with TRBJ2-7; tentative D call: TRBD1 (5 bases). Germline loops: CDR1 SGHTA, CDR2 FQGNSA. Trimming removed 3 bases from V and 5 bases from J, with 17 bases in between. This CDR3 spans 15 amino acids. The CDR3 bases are TGTGCCAGCAGCTTCAGGGCAGGGAAGCTCCACGAGCAGTACTTC. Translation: CASSFRAGKLHEQYF. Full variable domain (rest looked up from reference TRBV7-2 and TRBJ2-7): GAGVSQSPSNKVTEKGKDVELRCDPISGHTALYWYRQSLGQGLEFLIYFQGNSAPDKSGLPSDRFSAERTGGSVSTLTIQRTQQEDSAVYLCASSFRAGKLHEQYFGPGTRLTVT.

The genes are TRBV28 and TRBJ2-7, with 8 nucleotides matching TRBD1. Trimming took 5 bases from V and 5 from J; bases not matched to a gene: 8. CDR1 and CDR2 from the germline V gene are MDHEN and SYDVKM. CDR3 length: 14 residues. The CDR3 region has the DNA TGTGCCAGCAGTCGGACAGGGTCTTTCAACGAGCAGTACTTC. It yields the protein CASSRTGSFNEQYF.